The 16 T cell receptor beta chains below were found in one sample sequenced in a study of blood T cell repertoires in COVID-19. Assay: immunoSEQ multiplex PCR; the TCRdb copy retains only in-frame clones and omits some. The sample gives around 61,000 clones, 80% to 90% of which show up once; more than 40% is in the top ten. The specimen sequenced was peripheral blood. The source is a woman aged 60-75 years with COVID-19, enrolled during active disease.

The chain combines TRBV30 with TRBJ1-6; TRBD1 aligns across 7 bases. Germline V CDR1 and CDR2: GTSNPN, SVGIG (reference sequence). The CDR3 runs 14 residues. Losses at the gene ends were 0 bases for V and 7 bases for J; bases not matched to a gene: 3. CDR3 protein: CAWSVQGYNSPLHF. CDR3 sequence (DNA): TGTGCCTGGAGTGTACAGGGGTACAATTCACCCCTCCACTTT.

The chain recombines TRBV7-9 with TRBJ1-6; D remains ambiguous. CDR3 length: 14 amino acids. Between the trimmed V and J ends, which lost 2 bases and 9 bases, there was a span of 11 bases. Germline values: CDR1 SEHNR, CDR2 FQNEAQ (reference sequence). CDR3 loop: CASSLTVAGSPLHF. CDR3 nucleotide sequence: TGTGCCAGCAGCTTAACCGTGGCTGGTTCACCCCTCCACTTT. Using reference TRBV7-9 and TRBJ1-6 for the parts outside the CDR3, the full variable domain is DTGVSQNPRHKITKRGQNVTFRCDPISEHNRLYWYRQTLGQGPEFLTYFQNEAQLEKSRLLSDRFSAERPKGSFSTLEIQRTEQGDSAMYLCASSLTVAGSPLHFGNGTRLTVT.

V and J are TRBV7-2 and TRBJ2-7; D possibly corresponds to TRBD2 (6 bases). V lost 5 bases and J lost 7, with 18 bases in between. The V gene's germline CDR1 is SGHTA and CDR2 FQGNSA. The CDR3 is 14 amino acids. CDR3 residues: CASSPNRFAGEQYF. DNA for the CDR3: TGTGCCAGCAGCCCTAACAGGTTCGCGGGGGAGCAGTACTTC.

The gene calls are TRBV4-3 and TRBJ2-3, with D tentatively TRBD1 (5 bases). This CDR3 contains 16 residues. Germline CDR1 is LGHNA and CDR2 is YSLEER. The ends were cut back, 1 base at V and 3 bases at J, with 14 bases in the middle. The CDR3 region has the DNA TGCGCCAGCAGCCAAGGGGGCGCAGGCCTAACAGATACGCAGTATTTT. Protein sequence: CASSQGGAGLTDTQYF.

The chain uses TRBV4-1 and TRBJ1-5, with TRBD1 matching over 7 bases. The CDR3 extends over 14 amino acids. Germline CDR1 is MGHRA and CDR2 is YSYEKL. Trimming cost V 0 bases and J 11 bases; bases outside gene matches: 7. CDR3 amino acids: CASSQEGGTGAQHF. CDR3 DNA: TGCGCCAGCAGCCAAGAAGGGGGCACGGGGGCCCAGCATTTT.

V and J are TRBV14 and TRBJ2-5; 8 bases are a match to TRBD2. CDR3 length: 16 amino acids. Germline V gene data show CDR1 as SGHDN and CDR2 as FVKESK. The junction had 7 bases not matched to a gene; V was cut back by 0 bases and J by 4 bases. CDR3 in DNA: TGTGCCAGCAGCCAAGAGTCCGGGGGGGCCGGAGAGACCCAGTACTTC. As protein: CASSQESGGAGETQYF.

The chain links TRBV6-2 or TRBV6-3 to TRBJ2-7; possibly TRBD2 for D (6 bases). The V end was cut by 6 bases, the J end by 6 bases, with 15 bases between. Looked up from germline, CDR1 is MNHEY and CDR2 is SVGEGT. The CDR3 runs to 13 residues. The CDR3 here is CASSQYAGTEQYF. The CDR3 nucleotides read TGTGCCAGCAGCCAGTATGCGGGGACCGAGCAGTACTTC.

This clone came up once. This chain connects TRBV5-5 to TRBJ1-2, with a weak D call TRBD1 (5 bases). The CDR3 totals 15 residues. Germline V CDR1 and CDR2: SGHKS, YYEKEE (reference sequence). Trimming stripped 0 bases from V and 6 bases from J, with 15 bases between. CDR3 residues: CASSLAEGAVNGYTF. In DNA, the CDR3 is TGTGCCAGCAGCTTGGCCGAAGGGGCAGTGAATGGCTACACCTTC.

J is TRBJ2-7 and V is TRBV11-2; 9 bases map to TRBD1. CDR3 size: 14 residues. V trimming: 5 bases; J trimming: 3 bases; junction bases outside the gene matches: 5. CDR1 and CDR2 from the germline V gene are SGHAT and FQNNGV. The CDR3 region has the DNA TGTGCCAGCAGCGCCCAGACAGGGGGCTACGAGCAGTACTTC. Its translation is CASSAQTGGYEQYF.

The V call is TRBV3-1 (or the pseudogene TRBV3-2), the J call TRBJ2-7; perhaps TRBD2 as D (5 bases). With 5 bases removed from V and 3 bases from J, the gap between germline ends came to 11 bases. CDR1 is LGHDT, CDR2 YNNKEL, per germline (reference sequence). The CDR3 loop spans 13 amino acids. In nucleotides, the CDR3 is TGTGCCAGCAGCACAGAGGGAGTCTACGAGCAGTACTTC. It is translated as CASSTEGVYEQYF.

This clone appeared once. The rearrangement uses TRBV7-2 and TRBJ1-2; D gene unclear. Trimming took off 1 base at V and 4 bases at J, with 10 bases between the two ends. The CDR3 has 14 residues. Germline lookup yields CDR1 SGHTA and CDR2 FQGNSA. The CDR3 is CASSLDNSPYGYTF. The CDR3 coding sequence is TGTGCCAGCAGCTTAGACAACAGCCCCTATGGCTACACCTTC.

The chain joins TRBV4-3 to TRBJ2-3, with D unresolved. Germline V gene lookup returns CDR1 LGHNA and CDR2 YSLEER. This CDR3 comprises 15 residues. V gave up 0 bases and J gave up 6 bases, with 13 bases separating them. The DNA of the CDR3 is TGCGCCAGCAGCCAAGACCCTGGGCTGTCGGATACGCAGTATTTT. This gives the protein CASSQDPGLSDTQYF.

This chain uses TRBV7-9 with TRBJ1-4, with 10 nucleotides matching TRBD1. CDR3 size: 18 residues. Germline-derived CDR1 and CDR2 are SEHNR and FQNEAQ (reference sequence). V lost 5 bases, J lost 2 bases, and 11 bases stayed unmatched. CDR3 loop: CASSPRQGARATNEKLFF. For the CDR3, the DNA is TGTGCCAGCAGCCCTAGACAGGGGGCGAGGGCGACTAATGAAAAACTGTTTTTT.

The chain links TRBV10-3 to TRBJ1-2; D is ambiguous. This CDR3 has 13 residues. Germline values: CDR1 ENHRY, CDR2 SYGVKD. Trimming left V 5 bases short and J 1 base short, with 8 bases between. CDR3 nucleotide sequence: TGTGCCATCAGTTTCCAGAATAACTATGGCTACACCTTC. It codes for CAISFQNNYGYTF.

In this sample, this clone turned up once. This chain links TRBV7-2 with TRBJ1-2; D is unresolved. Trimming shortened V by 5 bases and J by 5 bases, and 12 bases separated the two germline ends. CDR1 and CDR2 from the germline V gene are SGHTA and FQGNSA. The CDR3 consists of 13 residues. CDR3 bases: TGTGCCAGCAGCCTCCAGTTGCGGTATGGCTACACCTTC. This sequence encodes CASSLQLRYGYTF.

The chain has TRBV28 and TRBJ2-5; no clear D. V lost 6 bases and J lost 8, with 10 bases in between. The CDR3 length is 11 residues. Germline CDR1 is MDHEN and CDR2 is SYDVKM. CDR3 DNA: TGTGCCAGCAGCGGTAGTGTAACCCAGTACTTC. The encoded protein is CASSGSVTQYF.